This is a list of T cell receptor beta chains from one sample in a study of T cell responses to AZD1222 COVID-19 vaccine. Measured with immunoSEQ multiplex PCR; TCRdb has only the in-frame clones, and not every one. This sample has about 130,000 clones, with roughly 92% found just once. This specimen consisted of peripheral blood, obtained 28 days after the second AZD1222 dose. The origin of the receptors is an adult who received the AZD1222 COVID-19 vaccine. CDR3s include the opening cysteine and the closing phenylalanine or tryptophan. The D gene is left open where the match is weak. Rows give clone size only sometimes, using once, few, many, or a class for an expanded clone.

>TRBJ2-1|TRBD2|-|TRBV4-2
TGTGCCAGCAGCCAAGAGACTAGCGGGGATGAGCAGTTCTTC
CASSQETSGDEQFF
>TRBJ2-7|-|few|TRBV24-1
TGTGCCACCACCTACCCCGGGTGGGTCTCCTACGAGCAGTACTTC
CATTYPGWVSYEQYF
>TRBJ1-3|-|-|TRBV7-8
TGTGCCAGCAGCTTAGTGGCTCCTGGAAACACCATATATTTT
CASSLVAPGNTIYF
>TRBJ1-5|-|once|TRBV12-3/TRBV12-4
TGTGCCAGCAGTTTGGCCTTTCAGCCCCAGCATTTT
CASSLAFQPQHF
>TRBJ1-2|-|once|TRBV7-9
TGTGCCAGCAGTCAGTATGGCTACACCTTC
CASSQYGYTF
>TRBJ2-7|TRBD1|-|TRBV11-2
TGTGCCAGCAGCCATCGGGACAGCTCCTACGAGCAGTACTTC
CASSHRDSSYEQYF
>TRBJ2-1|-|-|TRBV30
TGTGCCTGGAGTAGGGGGAGCTCCTACAATGAGCAGTTCTTC
CAWSRGSSYNEQFF
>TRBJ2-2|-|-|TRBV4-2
TGTGCCAGCAGCCAGCCTCTTTTCACAGACACCGGGGAGCTGTTTTTT
CASSQPLFTDTGELFF
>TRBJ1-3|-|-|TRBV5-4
TGTGCCAGCAGCCTCAGGTCATCCAATGGAAACACCATATATTTT
CASSLRSSNGNTIYF
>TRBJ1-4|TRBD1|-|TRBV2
TGTGCCAGCGGGAACAGGGGCAGAGAAAAACTGTTTTTT
CASGNRGREKLFF
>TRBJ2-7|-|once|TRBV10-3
TGTGCCATCATGGCAGGGAACGAGCAGTACTTC
CAIMAGNEQYF
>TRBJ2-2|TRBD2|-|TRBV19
TGTGCCAGTAGTGCACTAGCGGGAGTACGGACCGGGGAGCTGTTTTTT
CASSALAGVRTGELFF
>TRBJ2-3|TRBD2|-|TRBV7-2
TGTGCCAGCAGCGCGATTAGCGGGGGCATGGATACGCAGTATTTT
CASSAISGGMDTQYF
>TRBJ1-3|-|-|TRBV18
TGTGCCAGCTCACCAGGCCTCAGCGCCATTGCCTCTGGAAACACCATATATTTT
CASSPGLSAIASGNTIYF
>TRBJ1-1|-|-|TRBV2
TGTGCCAGCAGTGTAAACACTGAAGCTTTCTTT
CASSVNTEAFF
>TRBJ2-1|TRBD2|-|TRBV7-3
TGTGCCAGCAGCCGAAGCGGGATTAGGGACAATGAGCAGTTCTTC
CASSRSGIRDNEQFF
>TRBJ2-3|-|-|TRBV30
TGTGCCTGGAGCGGGGGACAGCGGAGAGATACGCAGTATTTT
CAWSGGQRRDTQYF
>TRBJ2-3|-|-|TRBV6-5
TGTGCCAGCAGCCCGCCTGGGACATCAACGCAGTATTTT
CASSPPGTSTQYF
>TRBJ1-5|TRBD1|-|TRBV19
TGTGCCAGTCATTTTACAGGGGCCCGCAATCAGCCCCAGCATTTT
CASHFTGARNQPQHF
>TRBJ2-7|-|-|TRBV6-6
TGTGCCAGCAGTTATGGTGGCGAGCAGTACTTC
CASSYGGEQYF
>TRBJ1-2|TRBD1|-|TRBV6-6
TGTGCCAGCAGTTGGGGGGACAGCCGTGGCTACACCTTC
CASSWGDSRGYTF
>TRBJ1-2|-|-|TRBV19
TGTGCCAGTGAGGGCAGAGACAACTATGGCTACACCTTC
CASEGRDNYGYTF
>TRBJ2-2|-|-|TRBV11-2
TGTGCCAGCAGCTTCTACGGGGGTGTCGGGGAGCTGTTTTTT
CASSFYGGVGELFF
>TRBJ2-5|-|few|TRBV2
TGTGCCAGCAGTGAGCTTAGAGACCGTGGGGCGACCCAGTACTTC
CASSELRDRGATQYF
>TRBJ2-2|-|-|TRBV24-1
TGTGCCACCAGTGACCCCTCCGACAGTGGGTTCGGGGAGCTGTTTTTT
CATSDPSDSGFGELFF
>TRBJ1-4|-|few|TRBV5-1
TGCGCCAGCAGCTTGGGTGGGGGGGCCACCGCTAATGAAAAACTGTTTTTT
CASSLGGGATANEKLFF
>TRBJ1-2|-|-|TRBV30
TGTGCCTGGAGTCGAACAGGGAACTATGGCTACACCTTC
CAWSRTGNYGYTF
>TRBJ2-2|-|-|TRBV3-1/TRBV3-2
TGTGCCAGCAGCCAATCGGCATTGGGGGCGTCCGGGGAGCTGTTTTTT
CASSQSALGASGELFF
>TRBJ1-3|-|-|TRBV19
TGTGCCAGTACCGTCCAGGGGGGAAACACCATATATTTT
CASTVQGGNTIYF
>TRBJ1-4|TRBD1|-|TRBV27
TGTGCCAGCAGTCCGGGACAGCGGCCTAATGAAAAACTGTTTTTT
CASSPGQRPNEKLFF
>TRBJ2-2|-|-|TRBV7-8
TGTGCCAGCAGCTTAGCTGGGGGAACCGGGGAGCTGTTTTTT
CASSLAGGTGELFF
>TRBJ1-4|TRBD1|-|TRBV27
TGTGCCAGCAGCCATCACAGGGGCGGGAGTGAAAAACTGTTTTTT
CASSHHRGGSEKLFF